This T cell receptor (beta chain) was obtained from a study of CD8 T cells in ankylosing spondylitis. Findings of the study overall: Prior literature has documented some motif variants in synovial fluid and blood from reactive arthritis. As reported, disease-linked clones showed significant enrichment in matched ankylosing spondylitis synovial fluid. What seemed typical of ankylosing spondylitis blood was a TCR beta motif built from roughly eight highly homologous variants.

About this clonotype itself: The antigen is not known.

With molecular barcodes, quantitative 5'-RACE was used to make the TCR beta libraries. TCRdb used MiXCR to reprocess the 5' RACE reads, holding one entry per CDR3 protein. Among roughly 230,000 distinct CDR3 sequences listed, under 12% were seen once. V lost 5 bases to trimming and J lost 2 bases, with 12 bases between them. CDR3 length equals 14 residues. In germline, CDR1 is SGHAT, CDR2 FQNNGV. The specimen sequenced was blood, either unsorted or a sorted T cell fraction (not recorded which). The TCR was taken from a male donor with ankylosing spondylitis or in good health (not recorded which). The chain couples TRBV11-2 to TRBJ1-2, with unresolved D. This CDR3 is CASSPGWPNYGYTF. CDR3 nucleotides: TGTGCCAGCAGCCCGGGGTGGCCAAACTATGGCTACACCTTC. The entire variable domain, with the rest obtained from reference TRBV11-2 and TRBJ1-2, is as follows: EAGVAQSPRYKIIEKRQSVAFWCNPISGHATLYWYQQILGQGPKLLIQFQNNGVVDDSQLPKDRFSAERLKGVDSTLKIQPAKLEDSAVYLCASSPGWPNYGYTFGSGTRLTVV.